This T cell receptor (beta chain) was identified during a study of T cells expressing NK-cell markers. CDR1 and CDR2 (germline): MDHEN, SYDVKM. The length of the CDR3 is 17 residues. Reanalyzing the 5' RACE reads, TCRdb keeps one entry per CDR3 protein, without DNA. Recorded here are 500,000 to 700,000 distinct CDR3 sequences; the top ten clones represent around 4%. The chain recombines TRBV28 with TRBJ1-5; TCRdb lists TRBD1, though no DNA is available to test this call. Sequencing used blood T cells: a sorted CD56 or NKG2C T cell subset, CD4+ or CD8+ T cells, or bulk PBMC T cells (not recorded which). This receptor was taken from a man aged 18 to 35 in good health. The CDR3 protein is CASSARDRRISNQPQHF.